This is a list of T cell receptor beta chains from one sample in a study of blood T cells in healthy people across ages. TCRdb analysed the 5' RACE reads with MiXCR anew, one entry per CDR3 protein. The sample holds approximately 810,000 distinct CDR3 sequences, about 30% seen once. The sample consisted of blood. These receptors all stem from a woman older than 75 in good health. CDR3s include the opening cysteine and the closing phenylalanine or tryptophan. A D gene is named only where the DNA matches it firmly. A row's size may be missing; if present it is once, few, many or a size class.

V gene	J gene	clone size	D gene	CDR3 protein	CDR3 DNA
TRBV27	TRBJ2-3	many	NA	CASSPWTASVADTQYF	TGTGCCAGCAGTCCCTGGACAGCTAGCGTGGCAGATACGCAGTATTTT
TRBV27	TRBJ2-2	NA	TRBD1	CASRGQGAGTGELFF	TGTGCCAGCAGAGGACAGGGGGCGGGCACCGGGGAGCTGTTTTTT
TRBV12-3/TRBV12-4	TRBJ1-5	few	TRBD1	CASSLSGQGSNQPQHF	TGTGCCAGCAGTTTGTCGGGACAGGGCAGCAATCAGCCCCAGCATTTT
TRBV9	TRBJ1-4	NA	TRBD1	CASSLHYGTAEKLFF	TGTGCCAGCAGCCTTCACTATGGGACAGCTGAAAAACTGTTTTTT
TRBV5-1	TRBJ2-1	NA	TRBD2	CASSLNLAVRNEQFF	TGCGCCAGCAGCTTGAACCTAGCGGTTCGGAATGAGCAGTTCTTC
TRBV12-3/TRBV12-4	TRBJ2-3	NA	NA	CASSPGVGGSTDAEYF	TGTGCCAGCAGCCCAGGGGTGGGAGGGAGCACAGATGCGGAGTATTTT
TRBV5-1	TRBJ2-6	few	TRBD1	CASSDGTGGTSGANVLTF	TGCGCCAGCAGCGACGGGACAGGGGGAACCTCTGGGGCCAACGTCCTGACTTTC
TRBV7-2	TRBJ1-6	few	NA	CASSFRPDSPLHF	TGTGCCAGCAGCTTCAGACCAGACTCACCCCTCCACTTT
TRBV20-1	TRBJ2-5	many	NA	CSASGPWAETQYF	TGCAGTGCTAGTGGTCCCTGGGCAGAGACCCAGTACTTC
TRBV18	TRBJ1-1	NA	NA	CASSIGDSQAFF	TGTGCCAGCTCAATCGGAGACAGCCAAGCTTTCTTT
TRBV7-2	TRBJ2-3	many	TRBD1	CASSWGWTGSTDTQYF	TGTGCCAGCAGCTGGGGCTGGACAGGGTCCACAGATACGCAGTATTTT
TRBV11-2	TRBJ2-1	many	TRBD2	CASRRGLRGTYSSYNEQFF	TGTGCCAGCAGAAGAGGGTTGCGGGGGACCTACAGCTCCTACAATGAGCAGTTCTTC
TRBV20-1	TRBJ1-2	few	TRBD1	CSATDTGGAGEGYTF	TGCAGTGCTACTGACACAGGGGGCGCCGGGGAGGGCTACACCTTC
TRBV7-2	TRBJ2-5	many	TRBD1	CASSRDRGIQETQYF	TGTGCCAGCAGCCGGGACAGGGGGATACAAGAGACCCAGTACTTC